This T cell receptor (beta chain) was found in a study of T-cell memory formation after mild COVID-19. In TCRdb, the 5' RACE reads were re-called with MiXCR into one record per CDR3 protein. This sample yields 380,000 or so distinct CDR3 sequences, of which roughly 15% are seen a single time; 22% belongs to the top ten. This clonotype appeared many times. The CDR3 loop spans 18 amino acids. From germline, CDR1 is MNHEY and CDR2 SMNVEV (reference sequence). Trimming shortened V by 7 bases and J by 7 bases, and 31 bases separated the two germline ends. The sequence was collected from a man between 18 and 29 years old who had mild COVID-19 (a few samples of this study predate the infection). Cell type and time point are not known. Sequenced: PBMCs or a T cell subset sorted from them (not recorded which). This sequence joins TRBV27 and TRBJ1-2; weak D call: TRBD1 (5 bases). The CDR3 region has the DNA TGTGCCAGCACCAAGGACCCGGACAATCATCCGGTCAGCGGTGGCTACACCTTC. This translates into CASTKDPDNHPVSGGYTF.